One and the same sample provided the 3 T cell receptor beta chains below, sequenced in a study of blood T cells in healthy people across ages. PCR was performed a second time for roughly 7 to 11 cycles using a sample-barcoded 5' primer and a J-beta primer mix. TCRdb re-called the 5' RACE reads with MiXCR, one entry per CDR3 protein. Among 500,000 to 550,000 distinct CDR3 sequences listed, about 24% were seen once. This sample was also put to use in a study of T cells of mothers and their children.

Sequences were obtained from blood. The receptors were sampled from a boy under 18 in good health.

This chain uses TRBV5-1 with TRBJ2-7, with 8 bases matching TRBD1. CDR3 size: 20 residues. Trimming cost V 0 bases and J 6 bases; bases outside gene matches: 23. Germline V gene lookup returns CDR1 SGHRS and CDR2 YFSETQ. This CDR3 is CASSLDRPGTGPSPTSEQYF. The CDR3 region has the DNA TGCGCCAGCAGCTTGGACCGCCCCGGGACAGGACCTTCTCCTACGAGCGAGCAGTACTTC.

The CDR3 spells CATSREYWASANQETQYF. The CDR3 DNA sequence: TGTGCCACCAGCAGAGAGTACTGGGCTAGCGCAAACCAAGAGACCCAGTACTTC. The genes are TRBV15 and TRBJ2-5, with TRBD2 as a possible D gene (6 bases). V shed 0 bases and J shed 0 bases, with 17 bases lying between them. This CDR3 has 18 residues. Germline V CDR1 and CDR2: LNHNV, YYDKDF (reference sequence).

This chain links TRBV9 with TRBJ2-5; possible D gene TRBD1, 5 bases. The V gene lost 0 bases and the J gene lost 0 bases, with 6 bases spanning the gap. This CDR3 spans 14 amino acids. CDR1 is SGDLS and CDR2 is YYNGEE in the germline V gene. The CDR3 is CASSVGTNQETQYF. The CDR3 DNA reads as TGTGCCAGCAGCGTAGGGACAAACCAAGAGACCCAGTACTTC.